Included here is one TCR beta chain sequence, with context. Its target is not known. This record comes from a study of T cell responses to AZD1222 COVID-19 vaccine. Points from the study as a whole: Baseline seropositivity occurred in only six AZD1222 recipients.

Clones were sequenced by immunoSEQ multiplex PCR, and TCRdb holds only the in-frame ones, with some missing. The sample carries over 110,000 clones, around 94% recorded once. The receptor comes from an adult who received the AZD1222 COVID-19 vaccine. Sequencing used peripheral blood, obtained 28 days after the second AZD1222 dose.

The CDR3 bases are TGTGCCAGCAGTATACAGGGGCGCAACACTGAAGCTTTCTTT. This translates into CASSIQGRNTEAFF. J is TRBJ1-1 and V is TRBV2, with 7 bases that match TRBD1. The CDR3 is 14 amino acids. CDR1 and CDR2 (germline): SNHLY, FYNNEI. Trimming took 5 bases from V and 2 from J; bases not matched to a gene: 5.